The rows below give T cell receptor beta chains drawn from one sample of a study of T cell repertoires in ileal Crohn's disease. Only in-frame clones appear in the TCRdb table, and some are missing; sequencing was by immunoSEQ multiplex PCR. The sample carries tens of thousands of clones, roughly nine tenths recorded once. The sequencing input was ileal tissue. These receptors all stem from an adult with Crohn's disease. Each CDR3 is given with its conserved first and last residue. The D gene is left open where the match is weak.

D	V	J	CDR3
NA	TRBV2	TRBJ2-2	CASREVQITGELFF
TRBD2	TRBV9	TRBJ2-2	CASSVEGGSGRIGGELFF
TRBD1	TRBV28	TRBJ1-2	CASSVTRGGYTF
TRBD1	TRBV2	TRBJ1-2	CASSEDGDRGRYGYTF
NA	TRBV5-4	TRBJ2-3	CASSLGVYGQSSDTQYF
TRBD1	TRBV5-8	TRBJ1-2	CASSLDRGRSGYTF
TRBD1	TRBV27	TRBJ2-7	CASTPSGQGSYEQYF
TRBD1	TRBV29-1	TRBJ2-1	CSVEAGQGYNEQFF
NA	TRBV29-1	TRBJ2-2	CSVEGVSGELFF
NA	TRBV4-1	TRBJ1-1	CASSQEGVEAFF
NA	TRBV7-7	TRBJ1-1	CASSLTLNTEAFF
NA	TRBV2	TRBJ1-1	CASSETGISSTEAFF
TRBD1	TRBV4-1	TRBJ2-1	CASSHHTDRVYENEQFF
TRBD1	TRBV29-1	TRBJ1-5	CSVRDRGGQPQHF
NA	TRBV27	TRBJ1-2	CASSPNQGTRSYGYTF
NA	TRBV28	TRBJ1-2	CASSLGGPNYGYTF
TRBD1	TRBV5-1	TRBJ1-4	CASRQRTGGANEKLFF
NA	TRBV5-4	TRBJ1-1	CASSLAGASNTEAFF
TRBD2	TRBV4-3	TRBJ2-1	CASSRQWTSGRVDGDEQFF
TRBD1	TRBV2	TRBJ1-1	CASSAGTGTAFF
TRBD2	TRBV30	TRBJ2-1	CAWSPRDYYNEQFF
TRBD1	TRBV7-6	TRBJ1-3	CASSPATGGFGNTIYF
TRBD1	TRBV11-3	TRBJ1-2	CASSPRDREGGYTF
TRBD2	TRBV5-1	TRBJ2-1	CASSPGTSGGYNEQFF
TRBD1	TRBV18	TRBJ1-2	CASSPDRAYGYTF
TRBD1	TRBV6-1	TRBJ1-3	CASSVGQAGNTIYF
NA	TRBV7-9	TRBJ2-1	CASSSPPRGEQFF
NA	TRBV28	TRBJ1-6	CASSREHSPLHF
NA	TRBV7-6	TRBJ2-3	CASSLVTGADTQYF
NA	TRBV5-1	TRBJ1-6	CASSLEQGVPLSPLHF
NA	TRBV7-9	TRBJ2-1	CASSSGREQFF
NA	TRBV13	TRBJ1-3	CASSEGGYSGNTIYF
NA	TRBV29-1	TRBJ1-2	CSVYSLQGTTYGYTF
TRBD2	TRBV29-1	TRBJ2-1	CSVPGLAGDEQFF
TRBD1	TRBV19	TRBJ1-1	CASSRQGIGNTEAFF
TRBD1	TRBV28	TRBJ1-2	CASNPTGGAGGYTF
TRBD1	TRBV7-7	TRBJ1-1	CASGRDRNTEAFF
TRBD1	TRBV27	TRBJ2-7	CASSRDRGSSYEQYF
NA	TRBV6-5	TRBJ2-2	CASSLIASAGELFF
NA	TRBV9	TRBJ1-3	CASSVVGADTIYF
NA	TRBV9	TRBJ2-1	CASSATVELGGNNEQFF
NA	TRBV4-2	TRBJ1-1	CASSQEVRETEAFF
TRBD2	TRBV7-8	TRBJ2-2	CASNNQIAGGGPGELFF
TRBD1	TRBV19	TRBJ1-2	CASRKAGQVDYTF
TRBD2	TRBV5-1	TRBJ2-1	CASSSGLAYNEQFF
TRBD1	TRBV18	TRBJ1-5	CASSLQGLGVYSNQPQHF
NA	TRBV18	TRBJ1-1	CASSPSPQAWTEAFF
NA	TRBV27	TRBJ1-1	CASSLPPGRMDTEAFF
NA	TRBV27	TRBJ1-1	CASSFFAGNTEAFF
TRBD1	TRBV6-4	TRBJ1-2	CASSEKTGVGYTF
TRBD1	TRBV4-2	TRBJ1-6	CASSLADRVNSPLHF
NA	TRBV7-9	TRBJ2-7	CASSNLDEQYF
TRBD1	TRBV11-2	TRBJ1-2	CASSLSQGDGYTF
TRBD1	TRBV18	TRBJ2-1	CASSPLYTGTGHNEQFF
TRBD1	TRBV4-1	TRBJ1-4	CASSNARQGREKLFF
TRBD2	TRBV13	TRBJ2-2	CASRWLAENTGELFF
NA	TRBV7-3	TRBJ1-1	CASSLKGGTEAFF